The 3 T cell receptor beta chains below all came from one sample that was sequenced in a study of T cell repertoires in cytomegalovirus infection. TCRdb re-derived calls from the reads in MiXCR, one entry per CDR3 protein. The table lists around 900,000 distinct CDR3 sequences, about a third of them singletons. These TCRs' antigens remain unknown. The sample in question was cultured CD8+ T cells from PBMCs, obtained from culture after CMV antigen stimulation. The receptors were sampled from a human donor in good health (CMV status not recorded). Some clones in this sample may be carry-over from other donors' samples.

This clonotype was picked up a small number of times. The V gene is TRBV15, the J gene TRBJ1-1; D call uncertain. The CDR3 length is 15 residues. Trimming left V 0 bases short and J 1 base short, with 9 bases between. The V gene's germline CDR1 is LNHNV and CDR2 YYDKDF (reference sequence). CDR3 loop: CATSRDEERNTEAFF. Written as DNA, the CDR3 is TGTGCCACCAGCAGAGATGAGGAGAGGAACACTGAAGCTTTCTTT.

This chain uses TRBV12-3 or TRBV12-4 with TRBJ1-1; TRBD1 matches 9 bases. This CDR3 comprises 16 residues. With 6 bases clipped from V and 1 base from J, the junction kept 9 bases outside the gene matches. The CDR3 bases are TGTGCCAGCAGGCTCTGGACAGGGGATGGGAACACTGAAGCTTTCTTT. It codes for CASRLWTGDGNTEAFF.

The chain carries TRBV7-6 and TRBJ2-7; D gene uncertain. Per the germline V gene, CDR1 is SGHVS and CDR2 is FNYEAQ. The CDR3 length is 14 residues. V gave up 2 bases and J gave up 1 base, with 9 bases separating them. The CDR3 DNA follows: TGTGCCAGCAGCTTACCGCCGGAATCCTACGAGCAGTACTTC. Residues: CASSLPPESYEQYF.